Detailed here is one TCR beta chain. This specimen belongs to a study of blood T cell repertoires in COVID-19. For the study at large: Italy, Spain and the United States were the sources of the convalescent and acute COVID-19 samples. From T cells, B-cell-depleted T cells, or PBMCs came the material, which was cDNA or gDNA.

Per the study methods: Amplified reference gene primers provided the basis for estimating nucleated cell counts. Clones were read by immunoSEQ multiplex PCR, and TCRdb kept only the in-frame ones, dropping some. V and J calls and clone size are those listed in that table; D and trimming were worked out from the DNA. The sample holds about 280,000 clones; around nine tenths are singletons and the top ten take roughly 8%. Per germline, CDR1 MGHRA and CDR2 YSYEKL. The CDR3 spans 14 residues. After removal of 3 bases from V and 7 bases from J, the junction contained 5 bases not matched to a gene. The chain uses TRBV4-1 and TRBJ2-1, with TRBD1 identical over 8 bases. The sequence came from a man aged 40-55 years with active or convalescent COVID-19. The source material was peripheral blood. The CDR3 DNA sequence: TGCGCCAGCAGCCACGTGACAGGGGTGAATGAGCAGTTCTTC. It specifies CASSHVTGVNEQFF.